This T cell receptor (beta chain) is drawn from a study of human thymus T cells. The CDR3 sequence is 19 residues long. V was pared by 3 bases and J by 0 bases, with 24 bases between. The germline CDR1 and CDR2 sequences are SGHNT and YENEEA. The study used thymus tissue resected during corrective heart surgery. Generated by immunoSEQ multiplex PCR, the TCRdb table keeps only in-frame clones and is missing some. This repertoire shows fewer than 90,000 clones, nearly 98% found once; its top ten account for 0.025% to 0.04%. The chain carries TRBV11-3 and TRBJ2-7; D is unclear. Sequencing input: thymus tissue. The receptor was isolated from a boy less than two years old with a congenital heart defect but otherwise immunologically healthy. DNA for the CDR3: TGTGCCAGCAGCTTCTCCTTTACCCGCACGGATAGGAGCTCCTACGAGCAGTACTTC. This translates into CASSFSFTRTDRSSYEQYF.